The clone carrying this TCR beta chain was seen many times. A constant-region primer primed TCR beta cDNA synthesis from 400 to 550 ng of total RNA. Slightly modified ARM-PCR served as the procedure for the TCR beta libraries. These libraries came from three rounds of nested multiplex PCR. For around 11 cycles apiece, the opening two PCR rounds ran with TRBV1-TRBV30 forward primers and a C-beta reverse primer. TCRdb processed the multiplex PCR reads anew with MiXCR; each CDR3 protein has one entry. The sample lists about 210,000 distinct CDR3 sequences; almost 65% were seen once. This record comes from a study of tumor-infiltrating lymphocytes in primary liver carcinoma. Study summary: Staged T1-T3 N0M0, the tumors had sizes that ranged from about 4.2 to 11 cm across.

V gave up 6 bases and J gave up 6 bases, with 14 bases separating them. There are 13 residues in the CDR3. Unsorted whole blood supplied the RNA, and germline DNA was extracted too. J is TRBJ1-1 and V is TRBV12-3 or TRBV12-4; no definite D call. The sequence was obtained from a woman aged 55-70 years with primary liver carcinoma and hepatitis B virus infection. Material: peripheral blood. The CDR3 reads CASRNTRIAEAFF. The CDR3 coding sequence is TGTGCCAGCAGAAACACCCGAATCGCTGAAGCTTTCTTT.